Detailed here is one T cell receptor (beta chain). Antigen unknown. The sample comes from a study of CD8 T cells in ankylosing spondylitis. Findings and limits, study-wide: Peripheral blood held disease-linked clones only at relatively low frequency, and these were CD8+. One TCR beta motif, made up of roughly 8 highly homologous variants, appeared characteristic of ankylosing spondylitis blood. Previous work reported some of these motif variants in the synovial fluid and blood of reactive arthritis.

From germline, CDR1 is SGHVS and CDR2 FQNEAQ. The V and J ends lost 3 bases and 1 base respectively, with 18 bases between them. The length of the CDR3 is 17 residues. TCRdb ran MiXCR on the 5' RACE reads and lists one entry per CDR3 protein. Of around 540,000 distinct CDR3 sequences in the sample, more than 9.5% were seen once. Sequencing used blood, either unsorted or a sorted T cell fraction (not recorded which). This chain connects TRBV7-8 to TRBJ1-2, with TRBD1 as a possible D gene (5 bases). This clonotype was obtained from a male donor with ankylosing spondylitis. CDR3 bases: TGTGCCAGCAGCTTCATACAGGACGATTATCTTAACTATGGCTACACCTTC. Translating it yields CASSFIQDDYLNYGYTF.